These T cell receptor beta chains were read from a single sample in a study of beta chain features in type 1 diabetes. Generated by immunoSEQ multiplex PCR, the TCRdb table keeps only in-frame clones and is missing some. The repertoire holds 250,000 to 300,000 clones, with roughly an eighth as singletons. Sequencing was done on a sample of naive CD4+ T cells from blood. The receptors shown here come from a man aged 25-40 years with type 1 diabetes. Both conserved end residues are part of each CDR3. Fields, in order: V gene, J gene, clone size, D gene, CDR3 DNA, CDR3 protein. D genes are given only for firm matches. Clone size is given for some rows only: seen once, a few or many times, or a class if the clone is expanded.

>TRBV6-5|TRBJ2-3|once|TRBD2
TGTGCCAGCAGTTACGGCGTTAGCGGGGGAACAGATACGCAGTATTTT
CASSYGVSGGTDTQYF
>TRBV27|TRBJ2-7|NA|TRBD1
TGTGCCAGCAGTTTCTTCGGACAGGGTTCTCTTAGCTACGAGCAGTACTTC
CASSFFGQGSLSYEQYF
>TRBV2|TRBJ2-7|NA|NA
TGTGCCAGCAGCCGCGACAGCTACGAGCAGTACTTC
CASSRDSYEQYF
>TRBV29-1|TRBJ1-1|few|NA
TGCAGCGTTGTGCGCGGCCAGGGTGGCACTGAAGCTTTCTTT
CSVVRGQGGTEAFF
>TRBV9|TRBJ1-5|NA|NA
TGTGCCAGCAGCCAGTCCTCCCAGGGTCAGCCCCAGCATTTT
CASSQSSQGQPQHF
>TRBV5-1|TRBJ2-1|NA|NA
TGCGCCAGCAGCTTGGCCCGGGACACTATAACCAATGAGCAGTTCTTC
CASSLARDTITNEQFF
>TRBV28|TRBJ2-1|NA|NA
TGTGCCAGCACCACTGGAGCGAGTGGATACTACAATGAGCAGTTCTTC
CASTTGASGYYNEQFF
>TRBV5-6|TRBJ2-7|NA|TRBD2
TGTGCCAGCAGCGGGAGGACTAGCGGGAGACTATGGGAGCAGTACTTC
CASSGRTSGRLWEQYF
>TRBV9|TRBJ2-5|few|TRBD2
TGTGCCAGCAGCCGGGGGGGGCAGATTGACTTC
CASSRGGQIDF
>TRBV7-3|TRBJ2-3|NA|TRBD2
TGTGCCAGCAGCACTAGCGGATCAGAGGCAGATACGCAGTATTTT
CASSTSGSEADTQYF
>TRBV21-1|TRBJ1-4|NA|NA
TGTGCCAGCAGCATCAGGGGGGAGGACGAAAAACTGTTTTTT
CASSIRGEDEKLFF
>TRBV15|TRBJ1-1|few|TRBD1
TGTGCCACCAGCCCCCGACAGGGAGGCACTGAAGCTTTCTTT
CATSPRQGGTEAFF
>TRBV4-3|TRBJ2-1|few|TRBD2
TGCGCCAGCAGCCAAGGGCGGGCCGGGGGGAATGAGCAGTTCTTC
CASSQGRAGGNEQFF
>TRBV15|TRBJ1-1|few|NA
TGTGCCACCAGCAGGCGGGGGTCGAACACTGAAGCTTTCTTT
CATSRRGSNTEAFF
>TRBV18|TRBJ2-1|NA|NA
TGTGCCAGCTCGGGTCTAGAGTATGAGCAGTTCTTC
CASSGLEYEQFF
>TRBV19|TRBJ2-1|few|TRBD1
TGTGCCAGTAGTATTGCGACAGGGGGTCGCTATGAGCAGTTCTTC
CASSIATGGRYEQFF
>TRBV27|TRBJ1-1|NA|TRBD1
TGTGCCAGCAGTTTTGTAGGACAGGGGTTAACTGAAGCTTTCTTT
CASSFVGQGLTEAFF
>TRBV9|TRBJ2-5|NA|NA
TGTGCCAGCAGCGTAGACTCCCAAGAGACCCAGTACTTC
CASSVDSQETQYF
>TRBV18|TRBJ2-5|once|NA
TGTGCCAGCGAACCGGGACTGAAAGAGACCCAGTACTTC
CASEPGLKETQYF
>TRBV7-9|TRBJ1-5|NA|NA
TGTGCCAGCAGCTTACATCCTCAGCCCCAGCATTTT
CASSLHPQPQHF
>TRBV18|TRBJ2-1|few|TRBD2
TGTGCCAGCTCACCACCGATGGGACTAGCGGGGGGGAACTCCTACAATGAGCAGTTCTTC
CASSPPMGLAGGNSYNEQFF
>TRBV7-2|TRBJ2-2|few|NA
TGTGCCAGCAGCTTAGTGGCAACCGGGGAGCTGTTTTTT
CASSLVATGELFF
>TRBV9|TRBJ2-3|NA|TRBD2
TGTGCCAGCAGCGTAAGAGCAGCGGGGGGGAACACAGATACGCAGTATTTT
CASSVRAAGGNTDTQYF
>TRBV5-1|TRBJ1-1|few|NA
TGCGCCAGCAGCTTGGTGCAGGTAAACACTGAAGCTTTCTTT
CASSLVQVNTEAFF
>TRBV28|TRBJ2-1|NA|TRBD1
TGTGCCAGCAGGACAGGGGCTCCACGGGAGCAGTTCTTC
CASRTGAPREQFF
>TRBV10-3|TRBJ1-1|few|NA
TGTGCCATCAGTGAGTCAAAGGGGTACGAAGCTTTCTTT
CAISESKGYEAFF